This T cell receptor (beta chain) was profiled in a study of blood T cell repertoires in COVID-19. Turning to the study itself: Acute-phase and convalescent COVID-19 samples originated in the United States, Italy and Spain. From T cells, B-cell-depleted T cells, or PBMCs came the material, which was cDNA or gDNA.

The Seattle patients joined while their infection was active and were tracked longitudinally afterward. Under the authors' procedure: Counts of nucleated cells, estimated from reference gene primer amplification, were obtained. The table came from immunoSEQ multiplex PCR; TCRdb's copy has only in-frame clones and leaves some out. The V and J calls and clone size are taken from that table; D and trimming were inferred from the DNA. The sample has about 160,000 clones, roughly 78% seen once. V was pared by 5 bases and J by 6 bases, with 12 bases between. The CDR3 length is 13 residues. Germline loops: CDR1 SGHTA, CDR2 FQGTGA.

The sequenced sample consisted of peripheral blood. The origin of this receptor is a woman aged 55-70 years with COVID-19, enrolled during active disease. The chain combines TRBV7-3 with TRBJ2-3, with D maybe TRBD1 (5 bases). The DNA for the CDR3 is TGTGCCAGCAGCCCCACCAGGGATGATACGCAGTATTTT. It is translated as CASSPTRDDTQYF.